Listed here are 14 T cell receptor beta chains from one sample, sequenced in a study of T cell responses to AZD1222 COVID-19 vaccine. Clones were read by immunoSEQ multiplex PCR, and TCRdb kept only the in-frame ones, dropping some. Among approximately 73,000 clones listed, 80% to 85% were seen once. The sequencing used peripheral blood, collected on day 0 of AZD1222 vaccination. These receptors all come from an adult in good health.

This clone showed up just a few times. The chain couples TRBV7-3 to TRBJ2-1; 7 bases map to TRBD1. The ends lost 0 bases at V and 3 bases at J; junction bases unmatched: 8. Germline values: CDR1 SGHTA, CDR2 FQGTGA. This CDR3 has 17 amino acids. The CDR3, as DNA: TGTGCCAGCAGCTTAACAGCTCCGGCAGGGGGCTACAATGAGCAGTTCTTC. It is translated as CASSLTAPAGGYNEQFF.

This rearrangement joins TRBV11-3 to TRBJ2-2; TRBD2 might be the D (5 bases). V lost 4 bases and J lost 7, with 7 bases in between. There are 12 residues in the CDR3. Germline CDR1 and CDR2: SGHNT and YENEEA. The CDR3 is CASSSGVGELFF. DNA of the CDR3: TGTGCCAGCAGCTCCGGGGTCGGGGAGCTGTTTTTT.

The gene calls are TRBV6-5 and TRBJ2-4; D perhaps matches TRBD1 (5 bases). Trimming left V 7 bases short and J 1 base short, with 14 bases between. The CDR3 contains 15 residues. The germline CDR1 and CDR2 sequences are MNHEY and SVGAGI. DNA of the CDR3: TGTGCCAGCACCCTCAGGGCTGGGGCCAAAAACATTCAGTACTTC. Its translation is CASTLRAGAKNIQYF.

The CDR3: CASRGGTVNGYTF. The CDR3 region has the DNA TGTGCCAGCAGGGGAGGGACGGTCAATGGCTACACCTTC. V usage is TRBV6-5 and J usage is TRBJ1-2; the D gene is possibly TRBD1 (5 bases). Trimming removed 6 bases from V and 6 bases from J, with 14 bases in between. Germline V gene lookup returns CDR1 MNHEY and CDR2 SVGAGI. This CDR3 is 13 amino acids long.

This clone was seen only once. The genes are TRBV4-3 and TRBJ2-3; TRBD2 aligns across 8 bases. The V and J ends lost 4 bases and 2 bases, in that order; junction bases with no gene match: 5. The CDR3 spans 15 residues. The germline CDR1 and CDR2 sequences are LGHNA and YSLEER. CDR3 sequence: CASSPSLAATDTQYF. The DNA for the CDR3 is TGCGCCAGCAGCCCCTCACTAGCGGCCACAGATACGCAGTATTTT.

For the CDR3, the DNA is TGTGCCAGCAGTGCCTGGGGGAACACTGAAGCTTTCTTT. This codes for CASSAWGNTEAFF. The V and J genes are TRBV2 and TRBJ1-1; D remains ambiguous. CDR1 is SNHLY and CDR2 is FYNNEI in the germline V gene. This CDR3 is built from 13 residues. V was trimmed by 4 bases and J by 1 base, leaving 7 bases between them.

The V gene is TRBV9, the J gene TRBJ1-1; D is unclear. The CDR3 runs 12 residues. V lost 4 bases to trimming and J lost 7 bases, with 11 bases between them. Germline V gene data show CDR1 as SGDLS and CDR2 as YYNGEE. The DNA of the CDR3 is TGTGCCAGCAGCCCCCGACTCTTTGAAGCTTTCTTT. It encodes CASSPRLFEAFF. The whole variable domain, filled in from reference TRBV9 and TRBJ1-1, reads DSGVTQTPKHLITATGQRVTLRCSPRSGDLSVYWYQQSLDQGLQFLIQYYNGEERAKGNILERFSAQQFPDLHSELNLSSLELGDSALYFCASSPRLFEAFFGQGTRLTVV.

This sequence joins TRBV9 and TRBJ1-1, with D perhaps matching TRBD1 (5 bases). The germline V gene has CDR1 SGDLS and CDR2 YYNGEE. This CDR3 contains 15 residues. V shed 4 bases and J shed 1 base, with 14 bases lying between them. This CDR3 reads CASSPSGAGNTEAFF. Here the CDR3 DNA reads TGTGCCAGCAGCCCTAGCGGGGCAGGGAACACTGAAGCTTTCTTT.

There are a few counts of this clone. V usage is TRBV9 and J usage is TRBJ2-7, with D maybe TRBD2 (6 bases). CDR3 length equals 14 residues. Germline V lookup: CDR1 SGDLS, CDR2 YYNGEE. Trimming cost V 4 bases and J 2 bases, with 13 bases left between them. In nucleotides, the CDR3 is TGTGCCAGCAGCTCGCGGGACGGTCCCTACGAGCAGTACTTC. It yields the protein CASSSRDGPYEQYF.

This clone was observed a single time. This rearrangement joins TRBV28 to TRBJ1-5; a possible D gene is TRBD1 (5 bases). The germline V and J ends were trimmed by 3 bases and 5 bases, with 17 bases remaining between them. The CDR3 length is 16 residues. Germline CDR1 reads MDHEN; CDR2 reads SYDVKM. CDR3 coding DNA: TGTGCCAGCAGTTTCGGGAGGGGACGGTCCTATCAGCCCCAGCATTTT. Encoded protein: CASSFGRGRSYQPQHF.

The gene calls are TRBV27 and TRBJ2-7, with unresolved D. Trimming took off 1 base at V and 7 bases at J, with 11 bases between the two ends. Germline CDR1 and CDR2: MNHEY and SMNVEV (reference sequence). The CDR3 runs 13 residues. This CDR3 reads CASSLWLRKEQYF. CDR3 bases: TGTGCCAGCAGTTTATGGCTCCGTAAGGAGCAGTACTTC.

The genes are TRBV9 and TRBJ2-5, with D possibly being TRBD1 or TRBD2 (5 bases each). Per germline, CDR1 SGDLS and CDR2 YYNGEE. There are 15 residues in the CDR3. Trimming cost V 0 bases and J 4 bases, with 13 bases left between them. The CDR3 nucleotides are TGTGCCAGCAGCGTAGATACCAGGGCGGGAGAGACCCAGTACTTC. Amino acids: CASSVDTRAGETQYF.

J is TRBJ1-1 and V is TRBV21-1; the D call of TRBD1 is as the table states it, not checked on the DNA. TRBV21-1 is a pseudogene locus. The CDR3 has 19 residues. The DNA of the CDR3 is TGTGCCAGCAGCCTAGAGATGGGGGCGTGGCCGGACGGGTGGCATGGAGCTTTCTTT. This gives the protein CASSLEMGAWPDGWHGAFF.

The chain links TRBV15 to TRBJ2-7; perhaps TRBD1 as D (8 bases). Per germline, CDR1 LNHNV and CDR2 YYDKDF (reference sequence). The CDR3 spans 17 residues. Deletions cut 4 bases from V and 4 bases from J, with 23 bases between. The CDR3 DNA sequence: TGTGCCACCAGCAAAAGGGGGCGGACAGGGAGGGATTACGAGCAGTACTTC. This encodes CATSKRGRTGRDYEQYF.